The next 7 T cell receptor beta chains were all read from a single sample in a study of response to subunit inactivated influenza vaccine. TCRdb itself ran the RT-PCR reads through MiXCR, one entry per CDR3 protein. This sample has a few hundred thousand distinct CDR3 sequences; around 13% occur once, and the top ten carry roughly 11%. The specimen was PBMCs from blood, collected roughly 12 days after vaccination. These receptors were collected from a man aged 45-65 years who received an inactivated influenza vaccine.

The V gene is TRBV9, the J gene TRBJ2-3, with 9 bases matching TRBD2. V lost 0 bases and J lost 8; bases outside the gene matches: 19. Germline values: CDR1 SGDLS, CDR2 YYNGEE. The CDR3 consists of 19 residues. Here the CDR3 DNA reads TGTGCCAGCAGCGTAGGGCTAGCGGGAAACAACCCATCATATGGTACGCAGTATTTT. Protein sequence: CASSVGLAGNNPSYGTQYF.

The CDR3 sequence is CSARSVISGNTGELFF. The CDR3 DNA is TGCAGTGCTAGGTCCGTAATTAGCGGTAACACCGGGGAGCTGTTTTTT. This chain links TRBV20-1 with TRBJ2-2; TRBD2 might be the D (6 bases). CDR3 length: 16 residues. V dropped 3 bases and J dropped 2 bases, with 16 bases sitting between them. The germline V gene encodes CDR1 DFQATT and CDR2 SNEGSKA (reference sequence).

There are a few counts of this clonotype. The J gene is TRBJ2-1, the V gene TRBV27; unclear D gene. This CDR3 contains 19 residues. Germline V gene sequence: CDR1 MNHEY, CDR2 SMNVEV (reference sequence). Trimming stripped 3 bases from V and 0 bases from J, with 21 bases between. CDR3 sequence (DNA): TGTGCCAGCAGTTTCCGTGCGGATCCGACTCCAAGCTCCTACAATGAGCAGTTCTTC. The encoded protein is CASSFRADPTPSSYNEQFF.

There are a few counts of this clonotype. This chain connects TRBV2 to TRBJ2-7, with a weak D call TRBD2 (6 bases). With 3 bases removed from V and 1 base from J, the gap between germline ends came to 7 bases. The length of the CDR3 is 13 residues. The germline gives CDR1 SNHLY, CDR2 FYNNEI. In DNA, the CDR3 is TGTGCCAGCAGTGATGGGGGGTCCTACGAGCAGTACTTC. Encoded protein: CASSDGGSYEQYF.

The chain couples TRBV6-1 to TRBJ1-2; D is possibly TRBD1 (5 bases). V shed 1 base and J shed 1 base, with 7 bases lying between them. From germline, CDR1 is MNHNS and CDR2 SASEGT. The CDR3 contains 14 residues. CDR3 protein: CASSEGGGNYGYTF. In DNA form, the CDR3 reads TGTGCCAGCAGTGAAGGGGGGGGTAACTATGGCTACACCTTC.

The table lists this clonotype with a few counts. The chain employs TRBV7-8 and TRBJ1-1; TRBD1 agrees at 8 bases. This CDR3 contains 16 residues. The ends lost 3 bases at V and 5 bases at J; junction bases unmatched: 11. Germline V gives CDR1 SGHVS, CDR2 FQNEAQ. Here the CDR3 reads CASSFPRTGTYTEAFF. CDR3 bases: TGTGCCAGCAGCTTTCCCCGGACAGGGACGTATACTGAAGCTTTCTTT.

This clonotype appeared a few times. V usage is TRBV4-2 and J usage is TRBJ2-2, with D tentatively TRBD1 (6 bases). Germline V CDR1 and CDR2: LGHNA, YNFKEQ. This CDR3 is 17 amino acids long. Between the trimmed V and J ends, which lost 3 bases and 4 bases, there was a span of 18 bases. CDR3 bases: TGTGCCAGCAGCCACCAAAAGGCGACAGGAACCACCGGGGAGCTGTTTTTT. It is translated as CASSHQKATGTTGELFF.